This T cell receptor beta chain was captured in a study of T-cell memory formation after mild COVID-19. The overall study: In these data, TCR clusters were largely donor specific.

Between the trimmed V and J ends, which lost 4 bases and 4 bases, there was a span of 20 bases. CDR3 length: 16 amino acids. CDR1 and CDR2 from the germline V gene are SGHRS and YFSETQ. General observations from the study: Whether second-wave clones peaking at day 37 were SARS-CoV-2 specific went unconfirmed.

Details on this clonotype: The antigen is undetermined.

UMIs and sample barcodes were carried by the TCR alpha and TCR beta cDNA libraries that 5'RACE produced using constant-segment primers. TCRdb reanalysed the 5' RACE reads using MiXCR and keeps one entry per CDR3 protein. The sample includes fewer than 200,000 distinct CDR3 sequences, approximately 13% of them seen just once. Sequencing used PBMCs or a T cell subset sorted from them (not recorded which). The chain combines TRBV5-1 with TRBJ1-1, with D perhaps matching TRBD1 (5 bases). The receptor was derived from a man aged 18-30 years who had mild COVID-19 (a few samples of this study predate the infection). Cell type and time point are not known. The CDR3 DNA is TGCGCCAGCAGCCTGGGGGGACCCCAGGCGGGCACTGAAGCTTTCTTT. This encodes CASSLGGPQAGTEAFF.